This T cell receptor (beta chain) originates from a study of blood T cell repertoires in COVID-19. Turning to the study itself: Whether acute or convalescent, the COVID-19 samples came from the United States, Italy and Spain.

Trimming pared 4 bases from V and 7 bases from J, leaving 16 bases between. The CDR3 length is 15 residues. CDR1 is SEHNR and CDR2 is FQNEAQ in the germline V gene (reference sequence). Here immunoSEQ multiplex PCR was the method, and the copy in TCRdb shows in-frame clones only, minus some. The table has about 440,000 clones, approximately 90% seen once. The chain uses TRBV7-9 and TRBJ2-2; a possible D gene is TRBD2 (6 bases). The receptor was derived from a woman between 50 and 59 years old with COVID-19, enrolled during active disease. The source material was peripheral blood. This CDR3 is CASSWRDGGSGELFF. CDR3 sequence (DNA): TGTGCCAGCAGCTGGAGGGACGGTGGGAGCGGGGAGCTGTTTTTT.